These 26 T cell receptor beta chains were all obtained from the same sample, sequenced in a study of blood T cell repertoires in COVID-19. Using immunoSEQ multiplex PCR, the repertoire was profiled, and TCRdb retains in-frame clones only, with some absent. Of tens of thousands of clones in the sample, roughly 80% were seen once. The sequenced material came from peripheral blood. These receptors all stem from a man between 65 and 85 years old who had recovered from COVID-19.

This clone has more than one count but fewer than ten. The chain recombines TRBV28 with TRBJ2-2; 7 bases agree with TRBD2. The CDR3 runs 19 residues. Trimming cost V 2 bases and J 5 bases; bases outside gene matches: 17. CDR1 is MDHEN and CDR2 is SYDVKM in the germline V gene. CDR3 sequence reads: CASSLDSPRGSTLTGELFF. DNA of the CDR3: TGTGCCAGCAGTTTAGATTCGCCGCGGGGGAGTACATTGACCGGGGAGCTGTTTTTT.

Only one count was recorded for this clone. The chain links TRBV14 to TRBJ1-1, with D possibly matching TRBD1 (6 bases). The CDR3 is made up of 13 amino acids. The ends were cut back, 4 bases at V and 3 bases at J, with 9 bases in the middle. Germline-derived CDR1 and CDR2 are SGHDN and FVKESK. DNA for the CDR3: TGTGCCAGCAGCCTACAGGGCTACACTGAAGCTTTCTTT. Translated: CASSLQGYTEAFF. The complete variable domain, with remaining parts taken from reference TRBV14 and TRBJ1-1, reads EAGVTQFPSHSVIEKGQTVTLRCDPISGHDNLYWYRRVMGKEIKFLLHFVKESKQDESGMPNNRFLAERTGGTYSTLKVQPAELEDSGVYFCASSLQGYTEAFFGQGTRLTVV.

The V gene is TRBV6-5, the J gene TRBJ2-2, with 8 bases aligning to TRBD1. CDR1 is MNHEY and CDR2 is SVGAGI in the germline V gene. The V gene end was trimmed by 6 bases and the J gene end by 9 bases; junction bases not matched to a gene: 12. This CDR3 region has 15 residues. CDR3 sequence (DNA): TGTGCCAGCAGAGACGACAGGGGCGTGGCCAGGGAGCTGTTTTTT. As protein: CASRDDRGVARELFF.

V gene TRBV3-1 (or the pseudogene TRBV3-2) combines with J gene TRBJ2-6, with D unresolved. V was trimmed by 0 bases and J by 0 bases, leaving 3 bases between them. This CDR3 is built from 15 residues. CDR1 is LGHDT, CDR2 YNNKEL, per germline (reference sequence). The chain's CDR3 is CASSQDSSGANVLTF. The CDR3 coding sequence is TGTGCCAGCAGCCAAGACTCCTCTGGGGCCAACGTCCTGACTTTC.

V usage is TRBV2 and J usage is TRBJ1-6, with 7 bases matching TRBD1. This CDR3 comprises 16 residues. Germline loops: CDR1 SNHLY, CDR2 FYNNEI. The V segment lost 5 bases and the J segment 2 bases; nucleotides outside the gene matches: 6. This CDR3 reads CASSYRGRTYNSPLHF. The CDR3 DNA reads TGTGCCAGCAGTTACAGGGGTCGGACCTATAATTCACCCCTCCACTTT.

The J gene is TRBJ2-2, the V gene TRBV27; 9 bases are a match to TRBD2. J lost 0 bases, V lost 2 bases, and 1 base had no gene match. Germline-derived CDR1 and CDR2 are MNHEY and SMNVEV (reference sequence). The CDR3 spans 16 residues. The CDR3 loop is CASSLAGGPNTGELFF. The CDR3 bases are TGTGCCAGCAGTTTAGCGGGAGGGCCGAACACCGGGGAGCTGTTTTTT.

This clone was counted between two and nine times. The CDR3 DNA reads as TGCGCCAGCAGCTCCCTCCCTGCGGGGGCGGGCGAGCAGTACTTC. This translates into CASSSLPAGAGEQYF. The chain joins TRBV5-1 to TRBJ2-7; TRBD2 is a possible D gene (7 bases). Germline V CDR1 and CDR2: SGHRS, YFSETQ. Between the trimmed V and J ends, which lost 3 bases and 6 bases, there was a span of 19 bases. The length of the CDR3 is 15 residues. The complete variable domain, with remaining parts taken from reference TRBV5-1 and TRBJ2-7, reads KAGVTQTPRYLIKTRGQQVTLSCSPISGHRSVSWYQQTPGQGLQFLFEYFSETQRNKGNFPGRFSGRQFSNSRSEMNVSTLELGDSALYLCASSSLPAGAGEQYFGPGTRLTVT.

This clone occurred once. This chain links TRBV19 with TRBJ1-3; no firm D call. Trimming removed 9 bases from V and 1 base from J, with 16 bases in between. CDR3 length equals 15 residues. Germline lookup yields CDR1 LNHDA and CDR2 SQIVND (reference sequence). In nucleotides, the CDR3 is TGTGCCAGCTCGGAACAGAGATCATCTGGAAACACCATATATTTT. Translation gives CASSEQRSSGNTIYF. The variable domain in full, completed from reference TRBV19 and TRBJ1-3, reads DGGITQSPKYLFRKEGQNVTLSCEQNLNHDAMYWYRQDPGQGLRLIYYSQIVNDFQKGDIAEGYSVSREKKESFPLTVTSAQKNPTAFYLCASSEQRSSGNTIYFGEGSWLTVV.

J is TRBJ2-3 and V is TRBV28, with 7 bases lining up with TRBD1. The CDR3 consists of 15 residues. The germline V gene has CDR1 MDHEN and CDR2 SYDVKM. The V segment lost 5 bases and the J segment 1 base; nucleotides outside the gene matches: 6. CDR3 protein: CASSPPGQGTDTQYF. DNA of the CDR3: TGTGCCAGCAGTCCACCCGGACAGGGCACAGATACGCAGTATTTT.

This chain uses TRBV6-5 with TRBJ2-1; D might be TRBD2 (7 bases). The V end was cut by 2 bases, the J end by 8 bases, with 16 bases between. Germline CDR1 is MNHEY and CDR2 is SVGAGI. This CDR3 is 15 amino acids long. The CDR3 sequence is CASSYQGGANDEQFF. The CDR3 region has the DNA TGTGCCAGCAGTTACCAAGGGGGGGCCAACGATGAGCAGTTCTTC.

V gene TRBV6-5 combines with J gene TRBJ1-5; 7 nucleotides agree with TRBD1. CDR1 and CDR2 from the germline V gene are MNHEY and SVGAGI. The CDR3 contains 14 residues. Unmatched junction bases numbered 7, after V lost 8 bases and J lost 3 bases. CDR3 DNA: TGTGCCAGCGGACAGGCAGGTGCCAATCAGCCCCAGCATTTT. Its translation is CASGQAGANQPQHF.

This clone was found once. This chain uses TRBV4-2 with TRBJ2-7; tentatively, D is TRBD2 (6 bases). V gave up 1 base and J gave up 2 bases, with 15 bases separating them. CDR1 LGHNA and CDR2 YNFKEQ come from the germline V gene. This CDR3 region has 16 residues. The CDR3: CASSQGTAGNTYEQYF. CDR3 DNA sequence: TGTGCCAGCAGCCAAGGTACTGCGGGGAATACCTACGAGCAGTACTTC.

This rearrangement joins TRBV25-1 to TRBJ2-1; no clear D gene. Trimming pared 10 bases from V and 0 bases from J, leaving 10 bases between. Germline CDR1 is MGHDK and CDR2 is SYGVNS. The CDR3 covers 13 residues. CDR3 in DNA: TGTGCCACTCGACTTAGCTCCTACAATGAGCAGTTCTTC. This sequence encodes CATRLSSYNEQFF. The full variable domain, completed using reference TRBV25-1 and TRBJ2-1, is EADIYQTPRYLVIGTGKKITLECSQTMGHDKMYWYQQDPGMELHLIHYSYGVNSTEKGDLSSESTVSRIRTEHFPLTLESARPSHTSQYLCATRLSSYNEQFFGPGTRLTVL.

The sample holds one count of this clone. The V call is TRBV9, the J call TRBJ2-3; D perhaps matches TRBD1 (5 bases). Germline assignment: CDR1 SGDLS and CDR2 YYNGEE. The CDR3 runs 15 residues. V lost 1 base and J lost 6, with 15 bases in between. This chain's CDR3 is CASSVSGGAVDTQYF. In DNA form, the CDR3 reads TGTGCCAGCAGCGTAAGTGGTGGGGCGGTGGATACGCAGTATTTT.

The DNA of the CDR3 is TGCGCCAGCAGCTTGTTGGGCAGGGTTGGAGATACGCAGTATTTT. It translates to CASSLLGRVGDTQYF. The gene calls are TRBV5-1 and TRBJ2-3; D is perhaps TRBD1 (5 bases). V lost 1 base and J 5 bases, leaving 14 bases between the germline ends. Germline assignment: CDR1 SGHRS and CDR2 YFSETQ. The CDR3 contains 15 residues.

The rearrangement joins TRBV4-2 to TRBJ2-4, with D perhaps TRBD1 (8 bases). Trimming stripped 5 bases from V and 8 bases from J, with 13 bases between. Germline V gives CDR1 LGHNA, CDR2 YNFKEQ. The CDR3 is made up of 13 amino acids. CDR3 in DNA: TGTGCCAGCAGCTCAGCGGGACAGGACATTCAGTACTTC. Protein product: CASSSAGQDIQYF.

J is TRBJ2-1 and V is TRBV5-4; 12 nucleotides align to TRBD2. The germline CDR1 and CDR2 sequences are SGHNT and YYREEE (reference sequence). The ends lost 3 bases at V and 6 bases at J; junction bases unmatched: 4. The CDR3 contains 15 residues. CDR3 region: CASSSGTSGFNEQFF. The CDR3 DNA follows: TGTGCCAGCAGCTCCGGGACTAGCGGGTTCAATGAGCAGTTCTTC.

This clone was seen once. The rearrangement links TRBV7-8 to TRBJ2-1, with 9 bases identical to TRBD2. The CDR3 covers 16 residues. The trim removed 2 bases at V and 7 bases at J, leaving 9 bases unmatched. Germline CDR1 and CDR2: SGHVS and FQNEAQ. CDR3 coding DNA: TGTGCCAGCAGCTTACGCGGGGGGGCCGTTCTGAATGAGCAGTTCTTC. Amino acids: CASSLRGGAVLNEQFF. The full variable domain, in which reference TRBV7-8 and TRBJ2-1 provide the parts outside the CDR3, is GAGVSQSPRYKVAKRGQDVALRCDPISGHVSLFWYQQALGQGPEFLTYFQNEAQLDKSGLPSDRFFAERPEGSVSTLKIQRTQQEDSAVYLCASSLRGGAVLNEQFFGPGTRLTVL.

The chain recombines TRBV12-3 or TRBV12-4 with TRBJ2-7; no clear D gene. Trimming pared 5 bases from V and 7 bases from J, leaving 12 bases between. The CDR3 is made up of 12 amino acids. In nucleotides, the CDR3 is TGTGCCAGCAGTCTTTCCTACGTGGAGCAGTACTTC. Protein sequence: CASSLSYVEQYF.

This clone was detected only a few times. V usage is TRBV29-1 and J usage is TRBJ2-5, with D uncertain. CDR1 and CDR2 (germline): SQVTM, ANQGSEA. Deletions cut 7 bases from V and 1 base from J, with 7 bases between. There are 11 residues in the CDR3. CDR3 sequence reads: CSGSTQETQYF. As DNA, the CDR3 is TGCAGCGGAAGCACCCAAGAGACCCAGTACTTC.

V usage is TRBV5-1 and J usage is TRBJ2-2, with 10 bases that match TRBD1. V was pared by 4 bases and J by 7 bases, with 7 bases of the junction left unmatched. CDR1 SGHRS and CDR2 YFSETQ come from the germline V gene. The CDR3 loop spans 15 amino acids. CDR3 DNA sequence: TGCGCCAGCAGCAGGAGACAGGGGGCTGGCGGGGAGCTGTTTTTT. Translating gives CASSRRQGAGGELFF. The complete variable domain, with remaining parts taken from reference TRBV5-1 and TRBJ2-2, reads KAGVTQTPRYLIKTRGQQVTLSCSPISGHRSVSWYQQTPGQGLQFLFEYFSETQRNKGNFPGRFSGRQFSNSRSEMNVSTLELGDSALYLCASSRRQGAGGELFFGEGSRLTVL.

This clone was observed a single time. The chain combines TRBV28 with TRBJ2-7, with TRBD1 matching 7 bases. From germline, CDR1 is MDHEN and CDR2 SYDVKM. V shed 3 bases, J shed 4 bases, and the junction held 0 bases outside the gene matches. CDR3 length equals 12 residues. CDR3 nucleotide sequence: TGTGCCAGCAGTTTGGACAGGTACGAGCAGTACTTC. It codes for CASSLDRYEQYF.

This clone was detected a few times. The chain is built from TRBV6-6 and TRBJ2-1, with a possible D match to TRBD1 (5 bases). V lost 8 bases to trimming and J lost 0 bases, with 17 bases between them. The CDR3 sequence is 16 residues long. Per the germline V gene, CDR1 is MNHNY and CDR2 is SVGAGI (reference sequence). The DNA of the CDR3 is TGTGCCAGCTCCGAACAGGTAGTGGGCTCCTACAATGAGCAGTTCTTC. It specifies CASSEQVVGSYNEQFF.

This sequence joins TRBV29-1 and TRBJ2-3; no clear D. The CDR3 consists of 10 residues. Germline V gives CDR1 SQVTM, CDR2 ANQGSEA. Trimming shortened V by 4 bases and J by 6 bases, and 5 bases separated the two germline ends. CDR3 nucleotides: TGCAGCGTTGGGCGGGATACGCAGTATTTT. Its protein is CSVGRDTQYF.

This clone was observed many times. V gene TRBV7-2 combines with J gene TRBJ1-3; D unclear. CDR1 and CDR2 from the germline V gene are SGHTA and FQGNSA. There are 16 residues in the CDR3. Between the trimmed V and J ends, which lost 5 bases and 2 bases, there was a span of 16 bases. Written as DNA, the CDR3 is TGTGCCAGCAGCCCGATGGAGGGCGGTACTGGAAACACCATATATTTT. It specifies CASSPMEGGTGNTIYF.

The CDR3 is CASRGQGVEKLFF. The DNA of the CDR3 is TGTGCCAGCAGAGGACAGGGAGTTGAAAAACTGTTTTTT. The chain employs TRBV28 and TRBJ1-4, with TRBD1 matching over 8 bases. V lost 6 bases, J lost 7 bases, and 4 bases stayed unmatched. The CDR3 runs to 13 residues. CDR1 is MDHEN and CDR2 is SYDVKM in the germline V gene.